The TCR beta chain under discussion was sequenced for a study of human T cells and chemical hapten exposure. Study details: Readings were taken at 6 days from patch tests that had applied 0.01% DPC to the upper back.

Time point denoted: pre-sensitization, week 0. The treatment was: therapeutic diphenylcyclopropenone sensitization with weekly scalp DPC. The template was total RNA from unfractionated whole blood. At patch-test visits, sampling came before the patch test. Findings and limits, study-wide: Having alopecia, donors may respond immunologically unlike healthy people.

It was the library that attached unique molecular identifiers to individual cDNA molecules. From the RACE reads, TCRdb called clonotypes with MiXCR, one entry per CDR3 protein. The sample records tens of thousands of distinct CDR3 sequences, roughly an eighth being singletons. This clonotype came up many times. Its antigen is not identified. CDR3 size: 15 residues. CDR1 is SEHNR and CDR2 is FQNEAQ in the germline V gene (reference sequence). J lost 4 bases, V lost 5 bases, and 5 bases had no gene match. The chain employs TRBV7-9 and TRBJ2-7; TRBD2 aligns across 13 bases. Source: whole blood, taken in connection with sensitization to the hapten diphenylcyclopropenone (DPC). The source of this sequence is a woman in her thirties or forties with alopecia areata. Some clones in this sample may be carry-over from other donors' samples. The CDR3 loop reads CASSQETSGRYEQYF. Written as DNA, the CDR3 is TGTGCCAGCAGCCAAGAGACTAGCGGGAGGTACGAGCAGTACTTC.